This note documents a single TCR beta chain sequence. Treatment meaning: oral pan-JAK inhibitor, 5-10 mg twice daily. This sample is drawn from a study of CD8+ T cells in alopecia areata. Germline V gene lookup returns CDR1 SGHTA and CDR2 FQGNSA. The germline V and J ends were trimmed by 1 base and 7 bases, with 8 bases remaining between them. This CDR3 is 12 amino acids long. cDNA prepared by RNA extraction and subsequent reverse transcription served as the template for sequencing. Only in-frame clones appear in the TCRdb table, and some are missing; sequencing was by immunoSEQ multiplex PCR. The sample has about 180,000 clones, 40% to 65% seen once.

The sample was CD8+ T cells sorted from blood, taken at week 24, from a patient treated with tofacitinib. This sequence was found in a human donor with alopecia areata. J is TRBJ2-7 and V is TRBV7-2; D gene ambiguous. The CDR3 sequence is CASSLDGREQYF. DNA of the CDR3: TGTGCCAGCAGCTTAGACGGACGTGAGCAGTACTTC.